The 28 T cell receptor beta chains presented below share a single source sample, sequenced in a study of cytomegalovirus exposure and HLA in healthy donors. Use of 60 Vbeta and 13 Jbeta primers characterized the PCR. Sequenced by immunoSEQ multiplex PCR; TCRdb stores in-frame clones only, minus some. This sample has about 190,000 clones, with around 75% found just once. The sequenced sample consisted of PBMCs. All receptors derive from a man aged 40-49 years in good health and CMV-seropositive.

In its sample, this clone was seen a few times. The chain links TRBV6-1 to TRBJ1-4, with TRBD1 as a possible D gene (5 bases). Trimming took off 6 bases at V and 4 bases at J, with 15 bases between the two ends. The germline V gene has CDR1 MNHNS and CDR2 SASEGT. This CDR3 spans 15 amino acids. CDR3 in amino acids: CASRQSQGVNEKLFF. In DNA form, the CDR3 reads TGTGCCAGCAGGCAGTCCCAGGGTGTTAATGAAAAACTGTTTTTT.

The V and J genes are TRBV7-2 and TRBJ2-7; TRBD1 is a possible D gene (5 bases). V dropped 1 base and J dropped 6 bases, with 10 bases sitting between them. CDR3 size: 13 residues. The germline V gene has CDR1 SGHTA and CDR2 FQGNSA. This CDR3 is CASSLDPGSEQYF. CDR3 nucleotides: TGTGCCAGCAGCTTAGATCCAGGGTCCGAGCAGTACTTC. The entire variable domain, with the rest obtained from reference TRBV7-2 and TRBJ2-7, is as follows: GAGVSQSPSNKVTEKGKDVELRCDPISGHTALYWYRQSLGQGLEFLIYFQGNSAPDKSGLPSDRFSAERTGGSVSTLTIQRTQQEDSAVYLCASSLDPGSEQYFGPGTRLTVT.

The chain is built from TRBV19 and TRBJ1-2, with a weak D call TRBD1 (5 bases). Trimming cost V 6 bases and J 3 bases, with 14 bases left between them. The CDR3 is 14 amino acids. Germline CDR1 and CDR2: LNHDA and SQIVND (reference sequence). CDR3 protein: CASRLAGGDYGYTF. In DNA, the CDR3 is TGTGCCAGTAGGCTGGCGGGAGGGGACTATGGCTACACCTTC.

The chain recombines TRBV4-1 with TRBJ1-4, with 8 positions matching TRBD1. Trimming removed 5 bases from V and 7 bases from J; junction bases left unmatched: 6. The CDR3 covers 14 residues. The germline V gene has CDR1 MGHRA and CDR2 YSYEKL. The CDR3 DNA follows: TGCGCCAGCAGCTACCAGGGGGCTAGTGAAAAACTGTTTTTT. Translated, it gives CASSYQGASEKLFF.

This clone was picked up one time. CDR3 nucleotide sequence: TGCAGCAAGCTGGACAGCCAAGAGACCCAGTACTTC. It specifies CSKLDSQETQYF. The J gene is TRBJ2-5, the V gene TRBV29-1, with D tentatively TRBD1 (6 bases). This CDR3 has 12 residues. Germline V CDR1 and CDR2: SQVTM, ANQGSEA. The V and J ends lost 8 bases and 1 base respectively, with 11 bases between them.

This chain joins TRBV4-3 and TRBJ1-3; TRBD1 matches 7 bases. Germline V gene data show CDR1 as LGHNA and CDR2 as YSLEER. The trim removed 0 bases at V and 0 bases at J, leaving 2 bases unmatched. This CDR3 has 16 amino acids. In nucleotides, the CDR3 is TGCGCCAGCAGCCAAGATGGGACAGTCTCTGGAAACACCATATATTTT. Its translation: CASSQDGTVSGNTIYF.

This chain links TRBV28 with TRBJ2-2, with 8 nucleotides matching TRBD1. J lost 7 bases, V lost 6 bases, and 7 bases had no gene match. CDR1 and CDR2 (germline): MDHEN, SYDVKM. This CDR3 has 14 residues. The CDR3 protein is CASSLRGPGGELFF. In nucleotides, the CDR3 is TGTGCCAGCAGCCTCAGGGGGCCGGGCGGGGAGCTGTTTTTT.

V gene TRBV5-6 combines with J gene TRBJ1-1; D remains ambiguous. CDR3 size: 16 residues. The germline V gene has CDR1 SGHDT and CDR2 YYEEEE. The V gene lost 0 bases and the J gene lost 0 bases, with 12 bases spanning the gap. CDR3 in DNA: TGTGCCAGCAGCTTGGCGGGGTCAGGAATGAACACTGAAGCTTTCTTT. Amino acid sequence: CASSLAGSGMNTEAFF.

V and J are TRBV10-2 and TRBJ2-3; 7 bases line up with TRBD2. The J segment lost 5 bases and the V segment lost 7 bases, leaving 9 bases of the junction unmatched. Germline assignment: CDR1 WSHSY and CDR2 SAAADI. CDR3 size: 14 residues. Here the CDR3 reads CASNGGGRRDTQYF. The DNA of the CDR3 is TGCGCCAGCAATGGGGGGGGACGGCGAGATACGCAGTATTTT.

The CDR3 here is CAISEAGTAYEQYF. The CDR3 coding sequence is TGTGCCATCAGTGAGGCCGGGACAGCCTACGAGCAGTACTTC. The chain has TRBV10-3 and TRBJ2-7; 7 positions agree with TRBD1. The CDR3 length is 14 residues. Losses at the gene ends were 2 bases for V and 2 bases for J; bases not matched to a gene: 3. From germline, CDR1 is ENHRY and CDR2 SYGVKD.

V and J are TRBV6-4 and TRBJ2-1, with 11 bases that match TRBD2. CDR1 MRHNA and CDR2 SNTAGT come from the germline V gene. CDR3 size: 15 residues. Losses at the gene ends were 0 bases for V and 10 bases for J; bases not matched to a gene: 5. The CDR3 bases are TGTGCCAGCAGTGACTCTGCTAGCGGGGGGCACGAGCAGTTCTTC. It yields the protein CASSDSASGGHEQFF.

This clone is a singleton in its sample. The chain is built from TRBV28 and TRBJ2-3; 9 bases are a match to TRBD1. CDR3 length: 15 residues. Germline assignment: CDR1 MDHEN and CDR2 SYDVKM. With 6 bases clipped from V and 6 bases from J, the junction kept 10 bases outside the gene matches. CDR3 sequence (DNA): TGTGCCAGCAGAGGGGGGGGACAGGGAAAGGATACGCAGTATTTT. Amino acid sequence: CASRGGGQGKDTQYF.

The V gene is TRBV5-1, the J gene TRBJ2-3, with 9 bases aligning to TRBD1. The CDR3 contains 14 residues. CDR1 and CDR2 from the germline V gene are SGHRS and YFSETQ. J gave up 2 bases and V 5 bases, and 3 bases lay outside the gene matches. The CDR3 is CASRRQGDTDTQYF. The CDR3 DNA sequence: TGCGCCAGCAGGCGACAGGGGGACACAGATACGCAGTATTTT.

A word on this clone: One junction end disagrees with the germline gene, perhaps due to a read error. The chain links TRBV7-2 to TRBJ1-2, with a weak D call TRBD1 (5 bases). The CDR3 length is 11 residues. CDR1 is SGHTA and CDR2 is FQGNSA in the germline V gene. Here the CDR3 DNA reads TGTGCCAGCAGCTTAGATAGAAGGGGAACATTC. Residues: CASSLDRRGTF. The full variable domain, its missing parts supplied by reference TRBV7-2 and TRBJ1-2, is GAGVSQSPSNKVTEKGKDVELRCDPISGHTALYWYRQSLGQGLEFLIYFQGNSAPDKSGLPSDRFSAERTGGSVSTLTIQRTQQEDSAVYLCASSLDRRGTFGSGTRLTVV.

The rearrangement joins TRBV9 to TRBJ2-5; 7 bases fit TRBD2. The CDR3 runs 15 residues. V was pared by 0 bases and J by 5 bases, with 7 bases of the junction left unmatched. Germline assignment: CDR1 SGDLS and CDR2 YYNGEE. CDR3 in amino acids: CASSVVGWGGETQYF. The CDR3 DNA sequence: TGTGCCAGCAGCGTAGTAGGCTGGGGGGGGGAGACCCAGTACTTC.

J is TRBJ1-5 and V is TRBV7-9; no clear D. V lost 1 base, J lost 0 bases, and 13 bases lay in between. CDR3 length: 17 amino acids. Looked up from germline, CDR1 is SEHNR and CDR2 is FQNEAQ (reference sequence). DNA of the CDR3: TGTGCCAGCAGCTTAGTGGGCAAATTGGTTAGCAATCAGCCCCAGCATTTT. This encodes CASSLVGKLVSNQPQHF.

The CDR3 loop is CASSPSTSGGQETQYF. CDR3 sequence (DNA): TGTGCCAGCAGCCCCTCGACTAGCGGGGGCCAAGAGACCCAGTACTTC. The gene calls are TRBV27 and TRBJ2-5; TRBD2 aligns across 12 bases. V dropped 6 bases and J dropped 1; count of bases not matched to a gene: 6. The CDR3 sequence is 16 residues long. The germline gives CDR1 MNHEY, CDR2 SMNVEV (reference sequence).

The chain has TRBV9 and TRBJ2-2; the match to TRBD1 covers 8 bases. The CDR3 covers 15 residues. V lost 3 bases to trimming and J lost 6 bases; unmatched junction nucleotides: 7. The germline CDR1 and CDR2 sequences are SGDLS and YYNGEE. CDR3 sequence reads: CASSGPLQGAGELFF. For the CDR3, the DNA is TGTGCCAGCAGCGGACCTTTACAGGGGGCCGGGGAGCTGTTTTTT.

The gene calls are TRBV5-4 and TRBJ2-1; D may be TRBD1 (5 bases). There are 14 residues in the CDR3. V was trimmed by 5 bases and J by 0 bases, leaving 9 bases between them. Germline loops: CDR1 SGHNT, CDR2 YYREEE (reference sequence). The CDR3 nucleotides read TGTGCCAGCAGGACAACAGGCTCCTACAATGAGCAGTTCTTC. Encoded protein: CASRTTGSYNEQFF.

The chain has TRBV13 and TRBJ1-1; TRBD1 is a possible D gene (6 bases). Per germline, CDR1 PRHDT and CDR2 FYEKMQ (reference sequence). The CDR3 extends over 14 amino acids. V lost 3 bases and J lost 0, with 8 bases in between. The CDR3, as DNA: TGTGCCAGCAGCTTGTCAGGGGTGAACACTGAAGCTTTCTTT. Translating it yields CASSLSGVNTEAFF.

This sequence joins TRBV27 and TRBJ1-3, with 8 bases fitting TRBD1. J lost 0 bases, V lost 6 bases, and 4 bases had no gene match. Germline CDR1 and CDR2: MNHEY and SMNVEV (reference sequence). The CDR3 is 15 residues long. CDR3 amino acids: CASRGQADSGNTIYF. The CDR3 nucleotides read TGTGCCAGCAGGGGACAGGCAGACTCTGGAAACACCATATATTTT.

This chain connects TRBV7-8 to TRBJ1-6; 9 positions match TRBD1. The CDR3 spans 16 residues. CDR1 is SGHVS, CDR2 FQNEAQ, per germline. Trimming removed 5 bases from V and 7 bases from J; junction bases left unmatched: 9. CDR3 in amino acids: CASSNRDRVGNSPLHF. In DNA form, the CDR3 reads TGTGCCAGCAGCAACAGGGACAGGGTGGGGAATTCACCCCTCCACTTT.

The chain links TRBV25-1 to TRBJ2-2; weak D call: TRBD2 (5 bases). The V end was cut by 4 bases, the J end by 3 bases, with 9 bases between. Germline assignment: CDR1 MGHDK and CDR2 SYGVNS. CDR3 length: 14 amino acids. The CDR3 region is CASSAWGDTGELFF. The CDR3 nucleotides are TGTGCCAGCAGTGCGTGGGGAGACACCGGGGAGCTGTTTTTT.

Turning to this clone: Compared with germline, one end of the junction differs, possibly owing to a read error. The rearrangement links TRBV18 to TRBJ1-2; TRBD1 matches at 9 bases. This CDR3 region has 13 residues. Germline-derived CDR1 and CDR2 are KGHSH and LQKENI. The CDR3 loop is CASSPGQGDILAF. DNA of the CDR3: TGTGCCAGCTCACCGGGACAGGGAGATATTTTAGCCTTC. Complete variable domain (other parts from reference TRBV18 and TRBJ1-2): NAGVMQNPRHLVRRRGQEARLRCSPMKGHSHVYWYRQLPEEGLKFMVYLQKENIIDESGMPKERFSAEFPKEGPSILRIQQVVRGDSAAYFCASSPGQGDILAFGSGTRLTVV.

The chain combines TRBV29-1 with TRBJ2-1; tentative D call: TRBD1 (6 bases). Trimming shortened V by 0 bases and J by 4 bases, and 10 bases separated the two germline ends. CDR3 size: 14 residues. Germline V gives CDR1 SQVTM, CDR2 ANQGSEA. The CDR3 reads CSVEDPGAYNEQFF. The CDR3 bases are TGCAGCGTTGAAGATCCAGGGGCGTACAATGAGCAGTTCTTC.

This chain joins TRBV9 and TRBJ2-3; 9 bases are a match to TRBD2. The CDR3 is 17 residues long. Trimming removed 0 bases from V and 2 bases from J; junction bases left unmatched: 7. Germline V gene data show CDR1 as SGDLS and CDR2 as YYNGEE. CDR3 sequence reads: CASSVAYSGGSTDTQYF. CDR3 coding DNA: TGTGCCAGCAGCGTAGCTTATAGCGGGGGATCCACAGATACGCAGTATTTT.

V gene TRBV5-1 combines with J gene TRBJ2-2; TRBD2 matches 9 bases. Germline assignment: CDR1 SGHRS and CDR2 YFSETQ. The CDR3 extends over 15 amino acids. Losses at the gene ends were 4 bases for V and 5 bases for J; bases not matched to a gene: 6. The CDR3 region is CASSRPSGATGELFF. Written as DNA, the CDR3 is TGCGCCAGCAGCCGCCCTAGCGGGGCTACCGGGGAGCTGTTTTTT.

The chain combines TRBV19 with TRBJ2-7; 9 nucleotides align to TRBD1. The CDR3 is 15 amino acids. After removal of 3 bases from V and 7 bases from J, the junction contained 10 bases not matched to a gene. Germline V CDR1 and CDR2: LNHDA, SQIVND (reference sequence). The CDR3 protein is CASSMTGTGTGEQYF. The CDR3 DNA reads as TGTGCCAGTAGTATGACCGGGACAGGGACGGGGGAGCAGTACTTC. Using reference TRBV19 and TRBJ2-7 for the parts outside the CDR3, the full variable domain is DGGITQSPKYLFRKEGQNVTLSCEQNLNHDAMYWYRQDPGQGLRLIYYSQIVNDFQKGDIAEGYSVSREKKESFPLTVTSAQKNPTAFYLCASSMTGTGTGEQYFGPGTRLTVT.